The T cell receptor (beta chain) described here comes from a study of blood T cell repertoires in COVID-19. Study details: Sites in the United States, Italy and Spain provided acute and convalescent COVID-19 samples. The cDNA or gDNA used as material had been derived from T cells, B-cell-depleted T cells, or PBMCs.

Trimming at V came to 7 bases and at J to 6 bases, leaving 10 bases not matched to a gene. CDR1 and CDR2 from the germline V gene are LNHDA and SQIVND (reference sequence). The length of the CDR3 is 15 residues. Profiling relied on immunoSEQ multiplex PCR, and the TCRdb table lists in-frame clones only, not all of them. The sample records tens of thousands of clones, about 88% being singletons. The sequenced material came from peripheral blood. The TCR was taken from a man aged 65 to 85 with active COVID-19. The rearrangement uses TRBV19 and TRBJ2-2, with TRBD2 matching over 8 bases. The CDR3 sequence is CASNGLAGGAGELFF. CDR3 bases: TGTGCCAGTAACGGCTTGGCCGGGGGGGCCGGGGAGCTGTTTTTT.